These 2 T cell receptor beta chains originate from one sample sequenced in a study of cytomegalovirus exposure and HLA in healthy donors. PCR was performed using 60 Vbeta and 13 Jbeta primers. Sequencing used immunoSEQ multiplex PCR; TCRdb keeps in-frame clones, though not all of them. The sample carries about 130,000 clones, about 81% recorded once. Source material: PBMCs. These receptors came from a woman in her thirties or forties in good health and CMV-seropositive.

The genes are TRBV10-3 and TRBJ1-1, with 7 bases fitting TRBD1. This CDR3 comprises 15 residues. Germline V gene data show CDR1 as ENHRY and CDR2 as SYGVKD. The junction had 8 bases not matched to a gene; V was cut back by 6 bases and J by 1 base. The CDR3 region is CAISPLTGRNTEAFF. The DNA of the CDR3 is TGTGCCATCAGCCCACTGACAGGGAGGAACACTGAAGCTTTCTTT.

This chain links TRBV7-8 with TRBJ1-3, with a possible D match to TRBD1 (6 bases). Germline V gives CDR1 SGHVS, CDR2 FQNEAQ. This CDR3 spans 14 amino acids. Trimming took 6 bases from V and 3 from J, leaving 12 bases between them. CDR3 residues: CASRYHRDGNTIYF. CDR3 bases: TGTGCCAGCAGGTACCACAGGGATGGAAACACCATATATTTT. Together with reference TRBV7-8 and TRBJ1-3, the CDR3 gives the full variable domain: GAGVSQSPRYKVAKRGQDVALRCDPISGHVSLFWYQQALGQGPEFLTYFQNEAQLDKSGLPSDRFFAERPEGSVSTLKIQRTQQEDSAVYLCASRYHRDGNTIYFGEGSWLTVV.